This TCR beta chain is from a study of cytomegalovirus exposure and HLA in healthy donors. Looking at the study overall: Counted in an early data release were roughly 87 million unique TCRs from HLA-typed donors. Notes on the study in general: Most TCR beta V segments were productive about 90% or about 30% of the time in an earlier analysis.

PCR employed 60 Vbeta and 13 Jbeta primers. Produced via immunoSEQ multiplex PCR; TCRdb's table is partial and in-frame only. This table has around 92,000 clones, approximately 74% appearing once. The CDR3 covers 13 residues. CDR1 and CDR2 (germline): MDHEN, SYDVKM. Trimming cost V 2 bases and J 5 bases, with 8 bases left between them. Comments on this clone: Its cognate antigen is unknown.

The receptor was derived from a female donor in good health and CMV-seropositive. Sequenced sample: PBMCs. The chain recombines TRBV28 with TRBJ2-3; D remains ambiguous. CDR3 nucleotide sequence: TGTGCCAGCAGTTTAGGTGAACTAGATACGCAGTATTTT. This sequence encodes CASSLGELDTQYF. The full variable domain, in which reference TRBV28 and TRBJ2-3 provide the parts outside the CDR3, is DVKVTQSSRYLVKRTGEKVFLECVQDMDHENMFWYRQDPGLGLRLIYFSYDVKMKEKGDIPEGYSVSREKKERFSLILESASTNQTSMYLCASSLGELDTQYFGPGTRLTVL.